Below are 24 T cell receptor beta chains sequenced from a single sample in a study of cytomegalovirus exposure and HLA in healthy donors. Profiling relied on immunoSEQ multiplex PCR, and the TCRdb table lists in-frame clones only, not all of them. The sample lists 150,000 or so clones, approximately 80% occurring once. The specimen was PBMCs. The source is a man aged 30-40 years in good health and CMV-seropositive.

This clone was detected only once. The chain combines TRBV15 with TRBJ2-7, with D unresolved. Looked up from germline, CDR1 is LNHNV and CDR2 is YYDKDF (reference sequence). The CDR3 is 13 residues long. The ends were cut back, 0 bases at V and 6 bases at J, with 9 bases in the middle. The CDR3 loop is CATSRDPLSEQYF. CDR3 nucleotide sequence: TGTGCCACCAGCAGAGATCCCCTCAGCGAGCAGTACTTC.

The chain is built from TRBV18 and TRBJ2-5; TRBD2 aligns across 9 bases. This CDR3 is 18 amino acids long. The germline V gene encodes CDR1 KGHSH and CDR2 LQKENI. With 3 bases clipped from V and 4 bases from J, the junction kept 15 bases outside the gene matches. The CDR3 DNA follows: TGTGCCAGCTCACCGAAAACTTCGCTAGCGGGGTTGGGAGAGACCCAGTACTTC. Amino acid sequence: CASSPKTSLAGLGETQYF.

The chain recombines TRBV27 with TRBJ2-1; the match to TRBD2 covers 12 bases. The CDR3 has 19 residues. V lost 0 bases to trimming and J lost 4 bases; unmatched junction nucleotides: 10. Germline CDR1 is MNHEY and CDR2 is SMNVEV (reference sequence). CDR3 amino acids: CASSLSGWPSGGAYNEQFF. In nucleotides, the CDR3 is TGTGCCAGCAGTTTATCGGGCTGGCCTAGCGGGGGGGCTTACAATGAGCAGTTCTTC.

The chain combines TRBV5-6 with TRBJ2-7, with a possible D match to TRBD2 (5 bases). Germline V gene sequence: CDR1 SGHDT, CDR2 YYEEEE. There are 15 residues in the CDR3. The V gene lost 2 bases and the J gene lost 7 bases, with 19 bases spanning the gap. The CDR3 region is CASSLVDSGSREQYF. In nucleotides, the CDR3 is TGTGCCAGCAGCTTAGTGGACTCCGGCTCGCGGGAGCAGTACTTC.

This chain joins TRBV11-2 and TRBJ1-5; D uncertain. Germline values: CDR1 SGHAT, CDR2 FQNNGV. Trimming took 1 base from V and 7 from J, leaving 8 bases between them. The CDR3 contains 13 residues. The CDR3 loop is CASSLARYQPQHF. The CDR3 DNA reads as TGTGCCAGCAGCTTAGCCAGGTACCAGCCCCAGCATTTT.

This chain uses TRBV5-6 with TRBJ2-7; D uncertain. V shed 2 bases and J shed 5 bases, with 11 bases lying between them. The CDR3 spans 13 residues. Looked up from germline, CDR1 is SGHDT and CDR2 is YYEEEE. The CDR3 region has the DNA TGTGCCAGCAGCTTACTCTTGGCGGACGAGCAGTACTTC. Protein: CASSLLLADEQYF.

This clone was seen a few times. The chain recombines TRBV18 with TRBJ2-2; D remains ambiguous. Trimming took 1 base from V and 9 from J, leaving 6 bases between them. This CDR3 contains 12 residues. In germline, CDR1 is KGHSH, CDR2 LQKENI. The CDR3 coding sequence is TGTGCCAGCTCACCACTAGCCCGGGAGCTGTTTTTT. Translated: CASSPLARELFF.

The chain employs TRBV7-9 and TRBJ2-1, with 9 nucleotides matching TRBD2. This CDR3 has 17 residues. Germline-derived CDR1 and CDR2 are SEHNR and FQNEAQ (reference sequence). The V and J ends lost 4 bases and 6 bases, in that order; junction bases with no gene match: 13. The DNA for the CDR3 is TGTGCCAGCAGCTGGAAATTGCGGCTAGCGGGGATCAATGAGCAGTTCTTC. Translation: CASSWKLRLAGINEQFF.

V is TRBV6-5 and J is TRBJ1-1; D not certain. V was clipped by 2 bases and J by 5 bases, with 9 bases between them. Per the germline V gene, CDR1 is MNHEY and CDR2 is SVGAGI. This CDR3 region has 13 residues. CDR3 residues: CASSYTTETEAFF. The DNA of the CDR3 is TGTGCCAGCAGTTACACCACCGAGACTGAAGCTTTCTTT.

The chain carries TRBV9 and TRBJ1-1, with TRBD1 matching over 8 bases. CDR1 is SGDLS, CDR2 YYNGEE, per germline. With 3 bases clipped from V and 1 base from J, the junction kept 2 bases outside the gene matches. The CDR3 covers 14 residues. The DNA of the CDR3 is TGTGCCAGCAGCGCCGGGACAGGGAACACTGAAGCTTTCTTT. Its protein is CASSAGTGNTEAFF. Full variable domain (missing parts from reference TRBV9 and TRBJ1-1): DSGVTQTPKHLITATGQRVTLRCSPRSGDLSVYWYQQSLDQGLQFLIQYYNGEERAKGNILERFSAQQFPDLHSELNLSSLELGDSALYFCASSAGTGNTEAFFGQGTRLTVV.

The chain couples TRBV5-7 to TRBJ1-5; TRBD1 agrees at 7 bases. TRBV5-7 is sorted into the ORF group, with uncertain function. V lost 4 bases to trimming and J lost 0 bases; unmatched junction nucleotides: 7. There are 16 residues in the CDR3. The DNA for the CDR3 is TGTGCCAGCAGCGGATCCGGGACAGATAGCAATCAGCCCCAGCATTTT. Its translation: CASSGSGTDSNQPQHF.

The chain couples TRBV6-1 to TRBJ1-5; D call uncertain. The ends were cut back, 7 bases at V and 7 bases at J, with 11 bases in the middle. Germline V lookup: CDR1 MNHNS, CDR2 SASEGT. This CDR3 spans 12 amino acids. The CDR3 protein is CASTAGRQPQHF. The CDR3, as DNA: TGTGCCAGCACGGCGGGTAGGCAGCCCCAGCATTTT.

The chain carries TRBV6-6 and TRBJ1-4; D remains unclear. Germline V lookup: CDR1 MNHNY, CDR2 SVGAGI (reference sequence). V lost 2 bases and J lost 8, with 18 bases in between. This CDR3 has 16 amino acids. CDR3 coding DNA: TGTGCCAGCAGTTACCCCGTCGCTCGGGGAGGGGAAAAACTGTTTTTT. Encoded protein: CASSYPVARGGEKLFF.

This rearrangement joins TRBV18 to TRBJ1-2, with 7 nucleotides matching TRBD1. The trim removed 5 bases at V and 4 bases at J, leaving 10 bases unmatched. Germline CDR1 and CDR2: KGHSH and LQKENI. This CDR3 is 15 amino acids long. The CDR3 nucleotides are TGTGCCAGCTCAACCCGACAGGGTCGCAGCTATGGCTACACCTTC. It specifies CASSTRQGRSYGYTF.

This sequence joins TRBV6-5 and TRBJ1-2; TRBD1 matches 9 bases. V was pared by 8 bases and J by 4 bases, with 8 bases of the junction left unmatched. This CDR3 is built from 14 residues. Germline V gene sequence: CDR1 MNHEY, CDR2 SVGAGI. The CDR3 here is CASRTGTGSYGYTF. The CDR3 region has the DNA TGTGCCAGCCGAACCGGGACAGGGTCCTATGGCTACACCTTC.

The rearrangement links TRBV4-1 to TRBJ1-5; 10 bases align to TRBD1. J lost 2 bases, V lost 7 bases, and 5 bases had no gene match. Per the germline V gene, CDR1 is MGHRA and CDR2 is YSYEKL. The CDR3 contains 15 residues. The CDR3 nucleotides are TGCGCCAGCACCCCTGGACAGGGGGGCAATCAGCCCCAGCATTTT. Its protein is CASTPGQGGNQPQHF.

The chain employs TRBV5-6 and TRBJ2-5; 8 bases line up with TRBD2. Germline lookup yields CDR1 SGHDT and CDR2 YYEEEE. The CDR3 is 17 amino acids. Trimming at V came to 3 bases and at J to 2 bases, leaving 12 bases not matched to a gene. CDR3 protein: CASSSPGRGAGQETQYF. The CDR3 DNA follows: TGTGCCAGCAGCTCGCCCGGGAGGGGGGCGGGACAAGAGACCCAGTACTTC.

The V call is TRBV18, the J call TRBJ1-1; 7 bases map to TRBD1. The V and J ends lost 6 bases and 5 bases, in that order; junction bases with no gene match: 9. Germline values: CDR1 KGHSH, CDR2 LQKENI. CDR3 length equals 14 residues. The CDR3 spells CASSQGGGRTEAFF. CDR3 bases: TGTGCCAGCTCGCAGGGGGGAGGTAGGACTGAAGCTTTCTTT.

This chain joins TRBV29-1 and TRBJ1-2; 8 bases match TRBD1. CDR1 and CDR2 (germline): SQVTM, ANQGSEA. This CDR3 has 12 amino acids. V shed 7 bases and J 7 bases; nucleotides not matched to a gene: 8. This chain's CDR3 is CSAERTGFGYTF. CDR3 coding DNA: TGCAGCGCAGAGCGGACAGGGTTTGGCTACACCTTC. The full variable domain, completed using reference TRBV29-1 and TRBJ1-2, is SAVISQKPSRDICQRGTSLTIQCQVDSQVTMMFWYRQQPGQSLTLIATANQGSEATYESGFVIDKFPISRPNLTFSTLTVSNMSPEDSSIYLCSAERTGFGYTFGSGTRLTVV.

This chain connects TRBV27 to TRBJ1-3, with D hard to call. CDR3 length: 13 residues. Trimming removed 8 bases at V and 1 base at J, with 9 bases between. The germline V gene encodes CDR1 MNHEY and CDR2 SMNVEV (reference sequence). Here the CDR3 reads CASRGLSGNTIYF. The CDR3 DNA sequence: TGTGCCAGCCGCGGGCTTTCTGGAAACACCATATATTTT.

V gene TRBV2 combines with J gene TRBJ2-7; D remains unclear. Germline CDR1 reads SNHLY; CDR2 reads FYNNEI. V was pared by 0 bases and J by 2 bases, with 14 bases between. The CDR3 extends over 16 amino acids. CDR3 residues: CASSEAPPTLPYEQYF. CDR3 DNA: TGTGCCAGCAGTGAAGCCCCACCGACTTTACCCTACGAGCAGTACTTC.

The gene calls are TRBV5-3 and TRBJ1-5; the match to TRBD1 covers 7 bases. TRBV5-3 is flagged as an ORF with uncertain function. The CDR3 sequence is 18 residues long. The V gene end was trimmed by 0 bases and the J gene end by 7 bases; junction bases not matched to a gene: 16. DNA for the CDR3: TGTGCCAGAAGCTTGGCCCCACCTTCTACAGGGGCAGGGCAGCCCCAGCATTTT. It specifies CARSLAPPSTGAGQPQHF.

The CDR3 DNA reads as TGTGCCAGCAGCATGGGCGGGGATTACGGGACCCAGTACTTC. Encoded protein: CASSMGGDYGTQYF. This chain joins TRBV11-2 and TRBJ2-5; perhaps TRBD2 as D (6 bases). Trimming took off 5 bases at V and 7 bases at J, with 17 bases between the two ends. The CDR3 consists of 14 residues. CDR1 is SGHAT and CDR2 is FQNNGV in the germline V gene.

The V and J genes are TRBV7-2 and TRBJ1-2; perhaps TRBD1 as D (5 bases). V lost 0 bases and J 2 bases, leaving 7 bases between the germline ends. Germline CDR1 is SGHTA and CDR2 is FQGNSA. The CDR3 is 14 amino acids. CDR3 amino acids: CASSLAGANYGYTF. In DNA, the CDR3 is TGTGCCAGCAGCTTAGCAGGGGCGAACTATGGCTACACCTTC.